Presented here are 6 T cell receptor beta chains from one specimen sequenced in a study of identical twins. One entry per CDR3 protein results from TCRdb running MiXCR on the 5' RACE reads. This table has some 1,700,000 distinct CDR3 sequences, more than 30% appearing once. Sample: cord blood. All receptors derive from a newborn girl in good health.

The gene calls are TRBV12-3 or TRBV12-4 and TRBJ2-3, with TRBD1 matching over 8 bases. V gave up 6 bases and J gave up 4 bases; unmatched junction bases: 3. The CDR3 covers 13 residues. CDR3 sequence reads: CASRTGVADTQYF. The CDR3 region has the DNA TGTGCCAGCAGGACAGGGGTAGCAGATACGCAGTATTTT.

The chain links TRBV5-1 to TRBJ2-1; 8 bases are a match to TRBD1. V was pared by 4 bases and J by 1 base, with 13 bases of the junction left unmatched. CDR3 length: 18 amino acids. Germline assignment: CDR1 SGHRS and CDR2 YFSETQ. CDR3 bases: TGCGCCAGCAGCCCCGGACAGGGTAGCGGTTTGTCCTACAATGAGCAGTTCTTC. Protein product: CASSPGQGSGLSYNEQFF.

The V gene is TRBV4-1, the J gene TRBJ2-7; TRBD2 agrees at 13 bases. J lost 4 bases, V lost 2 bases, and 8 bases had no gene match. CDR1 and CDR2 (germline): MGHRA, YSYEKL. There are 17 residues in the CDR3. The CDR3 region has the DNA TGCGCCAGCAGCCAACCGGGACTAGCGGGAACCCCTTACGAGCAGTACTTC. This encodes CASSQPGLAGTPYEQYF.

The V and J genes are TRBV20-1 and TRBJ1-2; no definite D call. The ends were cut back, 1 base at V and 9 bases at J, with 6 bases in the middle. This CDR3 contains 10 residues. In germline, CDR1 is DFQATT, CDR2 SNEGSKA (reference sequence). CDR3 residues: CSARVDSYTF. DNA of the CDR3: TGCAGTGCTAGAGTCGACAGCTACACCTTC.

This clonotype was counted a few times. The chain recombines TRBV7-2 with TRBJ1-6; D might be TRBD1 (6 bases). Per the germline V gene, CDR1 is SGHTA and CDR2 is FQGNSA. The CDR3 consists of 19 residues. V was pared by 4 bases and J by 4 bases, with 23 bases between. The CDR3 DNA reads TGTGCCAGCAGCTCCACTTTTTGGGGGGGGCGCCGATATAATTCACCCCTCCACTTT. Its protein product is CASSSTFWGGRRYNSPLHF.

This clonotype showed up just a few times. This chain connects TRBV27 to TRBJ2-7; D is perhaps TRBD1 (5 bases). Trimming pared 4 bases from V and 5 bases from J, leaving 15 bases between. Per the germline V gene, CDR1 is MNHEY and CDR2 is SMNVEV (reference sequence). The CDR3 spans 14 residues. CDR3 amino acids: CASSSLGRGNEQYF. Written as DNA, the CDR3 is TGTGCCAGCAGTTCACTCGGTAGGGGAAACGAGCAGTACTTC.